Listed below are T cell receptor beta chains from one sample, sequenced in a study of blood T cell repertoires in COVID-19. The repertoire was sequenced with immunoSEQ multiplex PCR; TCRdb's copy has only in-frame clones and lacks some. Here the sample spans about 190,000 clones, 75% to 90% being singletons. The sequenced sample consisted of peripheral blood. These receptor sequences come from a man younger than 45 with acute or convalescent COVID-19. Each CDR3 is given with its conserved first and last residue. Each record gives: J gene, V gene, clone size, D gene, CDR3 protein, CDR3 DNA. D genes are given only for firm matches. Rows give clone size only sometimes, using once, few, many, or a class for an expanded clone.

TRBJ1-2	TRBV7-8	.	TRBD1	CASSLQGEYYGYTF	TGTGCCAGCAGCCTACAGGGGGAGTACTATGGCTACACCTTC
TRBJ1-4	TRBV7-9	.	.	CASSLWSSRTNEKLFF	TGTGCCAGCAGCTTATGGAGCTCGCGGACTAATGAAAAACTGTTTTTT
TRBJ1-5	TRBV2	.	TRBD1	CASRPAGGTQPQHF	TGTGCCAGCAGGCCAGCAGGGGGTACTCAGCCCCAGCATTTT
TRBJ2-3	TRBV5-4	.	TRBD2	CASSPWTSGGLWADTQYF	TGTGCCAGCAGCCCCTGGACTAGCGGGGGACTTTGGGCAGATACGCAGTATTTT
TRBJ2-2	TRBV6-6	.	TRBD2	CASSPRPGTLAGGNTGELFF	TGTGCCAGCAGTCCCCGCCCCGGGACGCTAGCGGGGGGGAACACCGGGGAGCTGTTTTTT
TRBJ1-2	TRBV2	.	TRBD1	CASSEFSRGLSGYTF	TGTGCCAGCAGCGAATTTTCCAGGGGGCTTTCTGGCTACACCTTC
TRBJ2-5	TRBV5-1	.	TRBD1	CASSGDRAQETQYF	TGCGCCAGCAGCGGCGACAGGGCGCAAGAGACCCAGTACTTC
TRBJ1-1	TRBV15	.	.	CATSRANRGGAFF	TGTGCCACCAGCAGGGCCAATCGGGGGGGAGCTTTCTTT
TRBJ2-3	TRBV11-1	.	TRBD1	CASRRDRGTDTQYF	TGTGCCAGCAGACGGGACAGGGGGACAGATACGCAGTATTTT
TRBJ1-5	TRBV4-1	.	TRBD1	CASSQWDSFDSNQPQHF	TGCGCCAGCAGCCAATGGGACAGCTTCGATAGCAATCAGCCCCAGCATTTT
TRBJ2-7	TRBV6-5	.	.	CASSYSFGEQYF	TGTGCCAGCAGTTACTCCTTCGGCGAGCAGTACTTC
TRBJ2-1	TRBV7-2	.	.	CASSLDMTRSRYEQFF	TGTGCCAGCAGCTTAGATATGACTAGGTCCCGATATGAGCAGTTCTTC
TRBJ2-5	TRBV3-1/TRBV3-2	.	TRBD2	CASSQVTSGRWQETQYF	TGTGCCAGCAGCCAAGTAACTAGCGGGAGATGGCAAGAGACCCAGTACTTC
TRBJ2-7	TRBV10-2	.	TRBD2	CASMGGTYEQYF	TGCGCCAGCATGGGAGGGACCTACGAGCAGTACTTC
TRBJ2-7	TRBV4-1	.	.	CASSQVSAGALEQYF	TGCGCCAGCAGCCAAGTATCCGCGGGGGCCCTCGAGCAGTACTTC
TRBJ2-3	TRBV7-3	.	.	CASSAPGRPDTQYF	TGTGCCAGCAGCGCACCAGGCCGGCCAGATACGCAGTATTTT
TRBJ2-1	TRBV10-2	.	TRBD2	CASSETRGTSVFNQFF	TGCGCCAGCAGCGAAACACGCGGGACTAGTGTCTTTAATCAGTTCTTC
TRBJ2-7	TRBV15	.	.	CATSRETNYEQYF	TGTGCCACCAGCAGAGAAACTAACTACGAGCAGTACTTC
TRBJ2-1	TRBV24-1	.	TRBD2	CATSDYLGLAGVNEQFF	TGTGCCACCAGTGATTATCTAGGACTAGCGGGAGTAAATGAGCAGTTCTTC
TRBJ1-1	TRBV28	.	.	CASSIPLGATEAFF	TGTGCCAGCAGTATCCCTTTGGGGGCCACTGAAGCTTTCTTT
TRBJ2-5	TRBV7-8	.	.	CASSSRTVQETQYF	TGTGCCAGCAGCTCACGGACAGTCCAAGAGACCCAGTACTTC
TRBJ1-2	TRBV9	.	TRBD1	CASSSSPNRGRSYGYTF	TGTGCCAGCAGCTCGTCACCAAACAGGGGGCGTAGCTATGGCTACACCTTC
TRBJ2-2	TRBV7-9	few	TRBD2	CASIGLAGADGELFF	TGTGCCAGCATCGGACTAGCGGGAGCGGACGGGGAGCTGTTTTTT
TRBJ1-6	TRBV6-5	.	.	CASGVRRKDSPLHF	TGTGCCAGCGGCGTCCGGCGGAAGGATTCACCCCTCCACTTT